This T cell receptor (beta chain) was identified in a study of T cell changes during pregnancy in multiple sclerosis. This CDR3 has 17 residues. Measured with immunoSEQ multiplex PCR; TCRdb has only the in-frame clones, and not every one. The repertoire holds 95,000 to 150,000 clones, with approximately 95% as singletons. The starting material was peripheral blood, obtained before pregnancy. V gene TRBV21-1 combines with J gene TRBJ1-5; the D call in the table, TRBD1, was not verified against the DNA. TRBV21-1 is tagged as a pseudogene. The TCR was taken from a female donor with multiple sclerosis, enrolled in a pregnancy study. The DNA of the CDR3 is TGTGCCAGCAGCAAAGCTCCAGGGGGTTTAAGCAATCAGCCCCAGCATTTT. It is translated as CASSKAPGGLSNQPQHF.